This TCR beta chain comes out of a study of T cell changes during pregnancy in multiple sclerosis. The table came from immunoSEQ multiplex PCR; TCRdb's copy has only in-frame clones and leaves some out. The data contain around 56,000 clones, approximately 90% of them singletons. After removal of 5 bases from V and 2 bases from J, the junction contained 5 bases not matched to a gene. Germline V gene data show CDR1 as LNHDA and CDR2 as SQIVND (reference sequence). The CDR3 extends over 15 amino acids. The receptor's source is a female donor in good health, enrolled as a control in a pregnancy study. Sequenced here: peripheral blood, sampled in the first trimester of pregnancy. This chain uses TRBV19 with TRBJ2-7, with 11 bases that match TRBD1. The CDR3 spells CASSLGQGDPYEQYF. CDR3 DNA: TGTGCCAGTAGTCTGGGACAGGGGGACCCCTACGAGCAGTACTTC.